These 4 T cell receptor beta chains came from one sample sequenced in a study of blood T cell repertoires in COVID-19. This table comes from immunoSEQ multiplex PCR, and its TCRdb copy is limited to in-frame clones, with some not included. The data show a few hundred thousand clones, 75% to 90% seen once. The specimen was peripheral blood. The receptors here all came from an older woman with acute or convalescent COVID-19.

The chain is built from TRBV6-1 and TRBJ2-7; maybe TRBD2 (5 bases). Germline CDR1 is MNHNS and CDR2 is SASEGT. The CDR3 spans 11 residues. Trimming shortened V by 9 bases and J by 7 bases, and 13 bases separated the two germline ends. The CDR3 loop is CARRGIPEQYF. CDR3 bases: TGTGCCAGACGGGGTATACCGGAGCAGTACTTC.

The CDR3 DNA is TGTGCCAGCAGTCTGGGACTGGGTTGGGAGCAGTACTTC. This translates into CASSLGLGWEQYF. The chain joins TRBV12-3 or TRBV12-4 to TRBJ2-7, with D tentatively TRBD2 (6 bases). This CDR3 has 13 residues. V lost 5 bases and J 7 bases, leaving 15 bases between the germline ends.

The rearrangement links TRBV15 to TRBJ2-2, with 7 bases identical to TRBD1. Trimming cost V 6 bases and J 4 bases; bases outside gene matches: 5. The CDR3 length is 14 residues. Germline V gives CDR1 LNHNV, CDR2 YYDKDF (reference sequence). Written as DNA, the CDR3 is TGTGCCACCAGAAGGGGGCAGGGCACCGGGGAGCTGTTTTTT. As protein: CATRRGQGTGELFF.

This chain joins TRBV7-2 and TRBJ1-2, with 9 bases aligning to TRBD1. This CDR3 has 15 amino acids. Germline CDR1 SGHTA, CDR2 FQGNSA. V lost 5 bases, J lost 3 bases, and 7 bases stayed unmatched. The CDR3 DNA sequence: TGTGCCAGCAGCCAAACGGGACAGGGAGACTATGGCTACACCTTC. Amino acids: CASSQTGQGDYGYTF.